This T cell receptor beta chain was profiled in a study of shared clonotypes between healthy human individuals. At the level of the study: There were three CD4 naive, three CD4 memory, two CD8 naive and one CD8 memory plates per donor. Regarding the study as a whole: Around 5% was the fraction of naive CD4 clonotypes found shared across a few donors.

The assay was immunoSEQ multiplex PCR, and TCRdb's table has in-frame clones only and misses some. The sample comprises around 2,000,000 clones, approximately 94% of which are singletons, and about 1.5% rests with the top ten. Remarks on this clone: Its specificity is not known. This same CDR3 is encoded by further DNA sequences in the sample.

CD8 cells classed as naive were CD45RO-negative and positively selected for CCR7, excluding terminally differentiated effector memory CD45RA+ cells. CDR3 length: 12 amino acids. V was pared by 1 base and J by 4 bases, with 2 bases between. Per germline, CDR1 MGHRA and CDR2 YSYEKL. The sample taken for sequencing was naive CD8+ T cells from PBMCs. The rearrangement uses TRBV4-1 and TRBJ1-5; the D is unclear. This clonotype originated in a man between 18 and 35 years old in good health. Some clones in this sample may be carry-over from other donors' samples. CDR3 DNA: TGCGCCAGCAGCCAAGGGAATCAGCCCCAGCATTTT. Amino acid sequence: CASSQGNQPQHF.